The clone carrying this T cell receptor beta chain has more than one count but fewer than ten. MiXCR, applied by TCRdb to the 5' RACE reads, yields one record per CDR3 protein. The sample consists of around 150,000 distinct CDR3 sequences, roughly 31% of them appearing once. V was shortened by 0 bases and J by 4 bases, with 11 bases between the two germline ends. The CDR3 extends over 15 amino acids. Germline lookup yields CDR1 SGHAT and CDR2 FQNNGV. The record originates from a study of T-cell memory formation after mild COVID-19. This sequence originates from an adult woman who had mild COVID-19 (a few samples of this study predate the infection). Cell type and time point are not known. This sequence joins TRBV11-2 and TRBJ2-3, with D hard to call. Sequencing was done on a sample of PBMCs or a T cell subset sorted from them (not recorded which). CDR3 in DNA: TGTGCCAGCAGCTTAGATTACGTTCGGTCAGATACGCAGTATTTT. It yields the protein CASSLDYVRSDTQYF.